These T cell receptor beta chains were read from a single sample in a study of CD8+CD57+ T cells in acquired aplastic anemia. TCRdb re-called the reads with MiXCR, one entry per CDR3 protein. The sample carries approximately 300,000 distinct CDR3 sequences, under 60% recorded once. The sample consisted of sorted CD4+, CD8+, or CD8+CD57+ T cells (not recorded which) from PBMCs. These TCRs come from a human donor with aplastic anemia. Both conserved end residues are part of each CDR3. Clone size is given for some rows only: seen once, a few or many times, or a class if the clone is expanded.

>TRBV6-1|TRBJ2-7|NA
CASSEDQTYYEQYF
>TRBV7-6|TRBJ2-1|NA
CASSIGLAGVGNEQFF
>TRBV5-8|TRBJ1-5|many
CASSRRQGAVSNQPQHF
>TRBV20-1|TRBJ2-3|NA
CSVTGATSTDTQYF
>TRBV2|TRBJ2-1|NA
CASSLSGGAAEQFF
>TRBV29-1|TRBJ2-7|NA
CSVWGDSYEQYF
>TRBV2|TRBJ1-3|NA
CASSFGGDTIYF
>TRBV7-3|TRBJ2-3|few
CASSLRGADTQYF
>TRBV7-8|TRBJ1-2|NA
CASSLSSRQVSSYAYTF
>TRBV12-3/TRBV12-4|TRBJ2-5|once
CASSDGGGETQYF
>TRBV9|TRBJ1-4|NA
CASSVLGGAGEKLFF
>TRBV5-1|TRBJ2-5|NA
CASSISGTSGQETQCF
>TRBV20-1|TRBJ2-2|NA
CSAQGALPRGELFF
>TRBV5-1|TRBJ2-7|NA
CASSDGTAFPYEQYF
>TRBV7-3|TRBJ2-2|NA
CASSFGLAGYTGELFF
>TRBV7-6|TRBJ2-7|NA
CASSLAASGYEQYF
>TRBV2|TRBJ1-3|NA
CAIYTGGSGNTIYF
>TRBV2|TRBJ2-5|NA
CASSEASGQETQYF
>TRBV19|TRBJ1-1|once
CASSVAARKTEAFF
>TRBV19|TRBJ2-1|NA
CASSIFSGEEQFF
>TRBV20-1|TRBJ1-1|NA
CSARKGQGTEAFF
>TRBV20-1|TRBJ2-7|NA
CSARDLKGQGMYEQYF
>TRBV2|TRBJ1-1|NA
CASSPDPMAEAFF
>TRBV19|TRBJ2-1|NA
CASTQGQYYNEQFF
>TRBV7-7|TRBJ2-5|NA
CASSPGQFQETQYF
>TRBV27|NA|NA
CASRGTAGDYNEQFF
>TRBV6-5|TRBJ1-1|many
CASSYDGRNTEAFF
>TRBV5-6|TRBJ2-1|NA
CASSLAEGVEQFF
>TRBV20-1|TRBJ2-7|NA
CSAERAGAAGYEQYF
>TRBV10-3|TRBJ2-5|NA
CAISEIGGGETQYF
>TRBV20-1|TRBJ2-7|few
CSARDRAQSYEQYF
>TRBV19|TRBJ1-2|many
CASNIAPGQGNYGYTF
>TRBV7-9|TRBJ2-7|few
CASSPKDPSSGRTYLSSYEQYF
>TRBV10-3|TRBJ2-3|NA
CAISPGATDTQYF
>TRBV6-6|TRBJ2-7|many
CASSFRDRDYEQYF